What follows are 30 T cell receptor beta chains derived from one specimen sequenced in a study of T cell repertoires in cytomegalovirus infection. A single record per CDR3 protein comes from TCRdb applying MiXCR to the reads. The sample holds about 98,000 distinct CDR3 sequences; 16% are singletons and the top ten take over 8%. The sequenced material came from PBMCs. These receptors came from a human donor in good health (CMV status not recorded). Some clones in this sample may be carry-over from other donors' samples.

For this clonotype: A much larger clone sits a single nucleotide away, making a read error possible. DNA of the CDR3: TGTGCCAGCAGTTTCCTTGGGGGGTCTAGGTCTGAAACTTTCTTT. Amino acid sequence: CASSFLGGSRSETFF. V and J are TRBV12-3 or TRBV12-4 and TRBJ1-1; perhaps TRBD1 as D (5 bases). The CDR3 is made up of 15 amino acids.

This clonotype was recorded many times. The chain uses TRBV7-6 and TRBJ2-7; tentatively, D is TRBD2 (5 bases). V lost 3 bases, J lost 5 bases, and 11 bases lay in between. This CDR3 has 13 residues. CDR1 is SGHVS and CDR2 is FNYEAQ in the germline V gene. This CDR3 reads CASSLLVGDEQYF. CDR3 DNA: TGTGCCAGCAGCTTGCTCGTCGGGGACGAGCAGTACTTC.

This clonotype has a count of ten or more. V is TRBV7-6 and J is TRBJ1-2; D is uncertain. Germline V gene data show CDR1 as SGHVS and CDR2 as FNYEAQ. This CDR3 spans 13 amino acids. V dropped 4 bases and J dropped 8 bases, with 14 bases sitting between them. CDR3 loop: CASSSGRFGGYTF. The CDR3 DNA reads TGTGCCAGCAGCTCCGGAAGGTTTGGAGGCTACACCTTC.

This clonotype was detected ten times or more. This chain joins TRBV7-9 and TRBJ1-1; TRBD1 is a possible D gene (5 bases). Germline CDR1 is SEHNR and CDR2 is FQNEAQ (reference sequence). This CDR3 region has 13 residues. Trimming shortened V by 5 bases and J by 8 bases, and 15 bases separated the two germline ends. CDR3 sequence: CASSPWDGAEAFF. Here the CDR3 DNA reads TGTGCCAGCAGCCCCTGGGACGGGGCCGAAGCTTTCTTT. The full variable domain, in which reference TRBV7-9 and TRBJ1-1 provide the parts outside the CDR3, is DTGVSQNPRHKITKRGQNVTFRCDPISEHNRLYWYRQTLGQGPEFLTYFQNEAQLEKSRLLSDRFSAERPKGSFSTLEIQRTEQGDSAMYLCASSPWDGAEAFFGQGTRLTVV.

The rearrangement uses TRBV28 and TRBJ2-4; D is unresolved. There are 16 residues in the CDR3. V was pared by 2 bases and J by 0 bases, with 11 bases between. Germline CDR1 reads MDHEN; CDR2 reads SYDVKM. The CDR3 region has the DNA TGTGCCAGCAGTTTAAGTACGGATGGAGCCAAAAACATTCAGTACTTC. Protein: CASSLSTDGAKNIQYF.

The chain carries TRBV20-1 and TRBJ1-4; perhaps TRBD1 as D (5 bases). Trimming took off 0 bases at V and 5 bases at J, with 10 bases between the two ends. Germline V gene sequence: CDR1 DFQATT, CDR2 SNEGSKA (reference sequence). This CDR3 spans 14 amino acids. The CDR3 bases are TGCAGTGCTAGAGATCCGGCAGGGAATGAAAAACTGTTTTTT. Protein: CSARDPAGNEKLFF.

This clonotype was picked up many times. The J gene is TRBJ2-2, the V gene TRBV7-8; 13 nucleotides agree with TRBD2. The CDR3 has 20 residues. V trimming: 5 bases; J trimming: 3 bases; junction bases outside the gene matches: 15. Germline V gene lookup returns CDR1 SGHVS and CDR2 FQNEAQ. CDR3 sequence (DNA): TGTGCCAGCAGCCCCCGACGAAAACTAGCGGGGGGGCCCGACACCGGGGAGCTGTTTTTT. This translates into CASSPRRKLAGGPDTGELFF.

The sample holds many counts of this clonotype. This sequence joins TRBV7-2 and TRBJ2-5; 8 bases line up with TRBD2. The V gene end was trimmed by 2 bases and the J gene end by 4 bases; junction bases not matched to a gene: 9. Germline V lookup: CDR1 SGHTA, CDR2 FQGNSA. The CDR3 has 16 residues. The CDR3 reads CASSLQSGGGGETQYF. CDR3 in DNA: TGTGCCAGCAGCTTACAAAGCGGGGGAGGCGGAGAGACCCAGTACTTC.

This chain uses TRBV4-1 with TRBJ2-5, with 9 bases identical to TRBD2. The CDR3 totals 20 residues. The trim removed 0 bases at V and 6 bases at J, leaving 20 bases unmatched. Germline V lookup: CDR1 MGHRA, CDR2 YSYEKL. In nucleotides, the CDR3 is TGCGCCAGCAGCCAAGATGTAAAAGCTCTAGCGGGGATATCGGAGAAGACCCAGTACTTC. Its translation is CASSQDVKALAGISEKTQYF.

A remark on this clonotype: No conserved phenylalanine or tryptophan is present at the end of the CDR3, so a read error is the likely explanation. The rearrangement uses TRBV7-2 and TRBJ2-1; 7 nucleotides line up with TRBD2. V lost 2 bases and J lost 4; bases outside the gene matches: 11. Germline CDR1 and CDR2: SGHTA and FQGNSA. This CDR3 spans 17 amino acids. CDR3: CASSLRSGGLGYNEQFL. DNA for the CDR3: TGTGCCAGCAGCTTAAGGTCGGGGGGTTTAGGTTACAATGAGCAGTTCCTC.

The rearrangement uses TRBV12-3 or TRBV12-4 and TRBJ2-3; D is uncertain. V lost 5 bases and J lost 2, with 14 bases in between. The CDR3 is made up of 15 amino acids. The CDR3 reads CASSSEALNTDTQYF. The DNA for the CDR3 is TGTGCCAGCAGTAGCGAGGCTTTAAACACAGATACGCAGTATTTT.

This clonotype was counted ten times or more. The CDR3 DNA reads TGTGCCAGCAGCTTATCAGGGACTAGCTCTGGGGCCAACGTCCTGACTTTC. Translating it yields CASSLSGTSSGANVLTF. The rearrangement links TRBV7-2 to TRBJ2-6, with TRBD2 matching over 8 bases. Germline loops: CDR1 SGHTA, CDR2 FQGNSA. Trimming at V came to 2 bases and at J to 0 bases, leaving 3 bases not matched to a gene. The CDR3 is made up of 17 amino acids.

The gene calls are TRBV6-1 and TRBJ2-5; D not certain. The germline gives CDR1 MNHNS, CDR2 SASEGT. This CDR3 has 11 amino acids. The ends were cut back, 9 bases at V and 2 bases at J, with 7 bases in the middle. The DNA for the CDR3 is TGTGCCAGTAAAAAGCAAGAGACCCAGTACTTC. Translated, it gives CASKKQETQYF.

At least ten counts were recorded for this clonotype. V usage is TRBV12-5 and J usage is TRBJ2-3, with a possible D match to TRBD1 (6 bases). The V end lost 0 bases, the J end lost 2 bases, and 15 bases lay between the germline ends. The CDR3 is made up of 17 amino acids. Per germline, CDR1 LGHNT and CDR2 FRNRAP. This CDR3 reads CASGLVPRQENTDTQYF. DNA for the CDR3: TGTGCTAGTGGTTTGGTACCCCGACAGGAGAACACAGATACGCAGTATTTT.

This clonotype was picked up a small number of times. The genes are TRBV29-1 and TRBJ1-1; weak D call: TRBD1 (5 bases). V was clipped by 6 bases and J by 4 bases, with 15 bases between them. The CDR3 sequence is 13 residues long. Germline V gives CDR1 SQVTM, CDR2 ANQGSEA. CDR3 coding DNA: TGCAGCGTCCGGTCGGGGGGTATCACTGAAGCTTTCTTT. It is translated as CSVRSGGITEAFF.

This clonotype has at least ten counts. Germline is not matched at one junction end, which may reflect a read error. The chain combines TRBV28 with TRBJ2-3; D is unresolved. The length of the CDR3 is 12 residues. Germline V gives CDR1 MDHEN, CDR2 SYDVKM. CDR3 region: CASSLTPYAGPF. The CDR3 nucleotides are TGTGCCAGCAGTTTGACGCCATACGCAGGACCTTTT.

Ten or more counts support this clonotype. V and J are TRBV4-3 and TRBJ2-4; D call uncertain. The V gene lost 0 bases and the J gene lost 7 bases, with 10 bases spanning the gap. The CDR3 is 14 residues long. Germline V gene lookup returns CDR1 LGHNA and CDR2 YSLEER. CDR3 DNA: TGCGCCAGCAGCCAAGACGGCGGAAGGAACATTCAGTACTTC. It translates to CASSQDGGRNIQYF.

A few counts support this clonotype. The chain links TRBV6-1 to TRBJ2-4; D may be TRBD1 (5 bases). CDR3 length equals 14 residues. Trimming removed 1 base from V and 8 bases from J, with 12 bases in between. The germline CDR1 and CDR2 sequences are MNHNS and SASEGT. CDR3 amino acids: CASSEVQGRDIQYF. CDR3 coding DNA: TGTGCCAGCAGTGAAGTCCAGGGAAGGGACATTCAGTACTTC.

This clonotype turned up a few times. The rearrangement links TRBV28 to TRBJ1-4, with D possibly TRBD1 on 6 matching bases. This CDR3 has 13 amino acids. Germline CDR1 is MDHEN and CDR2 is SYDVKM. The germline V and J ends were trimmed by 7 bases and 11 bases, with 17 bases remaining between them. The CDR3 nucleotides read TGTGCCAGCAACCTAAAGGGGGTTTCTAAACTGTTTTTT. Translation gives CASNLKGVSKLFF.

The chain links TRBV20-1 to TRBJ1-1; D is possibly TRBD1 (6 bases). Germline V CDR1 and CDR2: DFQATT, SNEGSKA (reference sequence). Trimming pared 3 bases from V and 4 bases from J, leaving 12 bases between. The CDR3 is made up of 13 amino acids. CDR3: CSASGGQGTEAFF. The CDR3 coding sequence is TGCAGTGCTAGCGGGGGGCAGGGCACTGAAGCTTTCTTT.

This chain uses TRBV7-2 with TRBJ1-1; no clear D gene. The germline CDR1 and CDR2 sequences are SGHTA and FQGNSA. This CDR3 has 15 residues. The V and J ends lost 4 bases and 7 bases respectively, with 19 bases between them. The CDR3 bases are TGTGCCAGCAGCTACCAGGTTGGCGGGAGGCGTGAAGCTTTCTTT. This sequence encodes CASSYQVGGRREAFF.

The chain uses TRBV7-2 and TRBJ1-1; D is undetermined. Germline loops: CDR1 SGHTA, CDR2 FQGNSA. The V end was cut by 7 bases, the J end by 11 bases, with 20 bases between. This CDR3 contains 13 residues. CDR3 sequence reads: CASIEILTTGAFF. For the CDR3, the DNA is TGTGCCAGCATCGAAATCCTGACTACTGGCGCTTTCTTT.

The chain carries TRBV7-9 and TRBJ2-1; D is undetermined. This CDR3 contains 15 residues. V was pared by 0 bases and J by 5 bases, with 11 bases between. CDR1 is SEHNR and CDR2 is FQNEAQ in the germline V gene (reference sequence). The CDR3 DNA reads as TGTGCCAGCAGCTTAGCGGGCCAGCTAAACAATGAGCAGTTCTTC. Protein product: CASSLAGQLNNEQFF.

This clonotype was found a few times. This chain joins TRBV7-2 and TRBJ2-3; D perhaps matches TRBD1 (6 bases). V was clipped by 5 bases and J by 2 bases, with 11 bases between them. The CDR3 totals 14 residues. CDR1 is SGHTA and CDR2 is FQGNSA in the germline V gene. The CDR3 DNA is TGTGCCAGCAGCCAGGACAGCTCCACAGATACGCAGTATTTT. The encoded protein is CASSQDSSTDTQYF.

This clonotype was counted only a few times. The V call is TRBV11-2, the J call TRBJ1-1; the match to TRBD1 covers 9 bases. From germline, CDR1 is SGHAT and CDR2 FQNNGV. The CDR3 extends over 15 amino acids. J was trimmed by 1 base and V by 2 bases; bases with no gene match: 2. The CDR3: CASSLQDRGNTEAFF. The CDR3 coding sequence is TGTGCCAGCAGCTTACAGGACAGGGGGAACACTGAAGCTTTCTTT.

The chain employs TRBV7-8 and TRBJ2-7; 7 positions agree with TRBD2. The CDR3 covers 13 residues. Germline assignment: CDR1 SGHVS and CDR2 FQNEAQ. V dropped 2 bases and J dropped 7; count of bases not matched to a gene: 5. CDR3 nucleotide sequence: TGTGCCAGCAGCTTAAGCGGGGAGGGGGAGCAGTACTTC. Protein sequence: CASSLSGEGEQYF.

This clonotype was observed many times. Here the CDR3 DNA reads TGTGCCACCAGTCAGACCCTGACAGGGGGCTCTGGGGCCAACGTCCTGACTTTC. This codes for CATSQTLTGGSGANVLTF. V is TRBV24-1 and J is TRBJ2-6, with 9 bases matching TRBD1. The CDR3 runs to 18 residues. Germline trimming cut 6 bases from V and 0 bases from J; bases unmatched to any gene: 8. Germline CDR1 and CDR2: KGHDR and SFDVKD.

The V gene is TRBV28, the J gene TRBJ2-5; D gene ambiguous. Trimming removed 6 bases from V and 2 bases from J, with 13 bases in between. The CDR3 is made up of 14 amino acids. Germline V lookup: CDR1 MDHEN, CDR2 SYDVKM. The DNA of the CDR3 is TGTGCCAGCAGGGTGCGGCGGATACAAGAGACCCAGTACTTC. This translates into CASRVRRIQETQYF.

This clonotype was found a few times. The CDR3 region is CASSLAVTTEQYF. The DNA of the CDR3 is TGCGCCAGCAGCTTGGCCGTTACGACGGAGCAGTACTTC. The V gene is TRBV5-1, the J gene TRBJ2-7; D unresolved. Germline-derived CDR1 and CDR2 are SGHRS and YFSETQ. V lost 0 bases, J lost 7 bases, and 11 bases lay in between. The CDR3 extends over 13 amino acids.

This clonotype was seen only a few times. This chain connects TRBV5-4 to TRBJ1-6; unclear D gene. Germline V CDR1 and CDR2: SGHNT, YYREEE (reference sequence). CDR3 size: 17 residues. The V and J ends lost 1 base and 0 bases respectively, with 11 bases between them. The CDR3 loop is CASSLKTSGSYNSPLHF. CDR3 in DNA: TGTGCCAGCAGCTTGAAAACGTCGGGCTCCTATAATTCACCCCTCCACTTT.